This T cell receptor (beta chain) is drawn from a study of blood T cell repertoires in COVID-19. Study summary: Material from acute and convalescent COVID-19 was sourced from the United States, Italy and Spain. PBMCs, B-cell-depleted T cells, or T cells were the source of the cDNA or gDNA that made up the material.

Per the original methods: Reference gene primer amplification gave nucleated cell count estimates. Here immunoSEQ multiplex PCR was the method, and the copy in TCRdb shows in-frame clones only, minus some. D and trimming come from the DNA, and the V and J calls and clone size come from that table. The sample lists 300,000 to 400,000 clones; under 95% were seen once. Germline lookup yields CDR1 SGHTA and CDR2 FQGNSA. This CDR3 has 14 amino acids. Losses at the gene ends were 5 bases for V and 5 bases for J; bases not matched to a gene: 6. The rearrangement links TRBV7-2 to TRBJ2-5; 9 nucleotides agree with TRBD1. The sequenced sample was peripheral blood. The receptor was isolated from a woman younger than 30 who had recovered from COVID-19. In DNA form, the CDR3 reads TGTGCCAGCAGCCCCCGGACAGGGGTGGAGACCCAGTACTTC. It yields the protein CASSPRTGVETQYF.